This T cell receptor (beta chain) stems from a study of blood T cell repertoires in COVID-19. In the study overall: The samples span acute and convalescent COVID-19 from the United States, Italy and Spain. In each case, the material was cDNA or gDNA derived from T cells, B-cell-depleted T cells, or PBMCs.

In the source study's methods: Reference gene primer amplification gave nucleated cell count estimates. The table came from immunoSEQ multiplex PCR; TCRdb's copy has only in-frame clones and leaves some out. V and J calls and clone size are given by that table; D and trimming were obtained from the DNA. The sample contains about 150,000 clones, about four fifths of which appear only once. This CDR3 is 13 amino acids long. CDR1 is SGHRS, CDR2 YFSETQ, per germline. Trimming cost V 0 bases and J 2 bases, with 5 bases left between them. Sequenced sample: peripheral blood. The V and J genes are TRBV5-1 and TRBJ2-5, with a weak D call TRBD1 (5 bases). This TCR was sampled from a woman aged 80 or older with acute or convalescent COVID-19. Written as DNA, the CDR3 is TGCGCCAGCAGCTTGGAGGGGCAAGAGACCCAGTACTTC. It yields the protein CASSLEGQETQYF.